This section outlines one T cell receptor beta chain sequence together with its context. Its antigen is unknown. cDNA was made by 5'RACE with 10-nucleotide random UMIs. TCRdb used MiXCR to reprocess the 5' RACE reads, holding one entry per CDR3 protein. Among about 70,000 distinct CDR3 sequences listed, roughly 5% were seen once. Germline CDR1 reads GTSNPN; CDR2 reads SVGIG (reference sequence). The CDR3 is 15 residues long. V was clipped by 2 bases and J by 3 bases, with 15 bases between them. The sample comes from a study of neurological immune-mediated disorders. Findings and caveats of the study: One cluster of related CDR3 sequences contained, by phylogenetic grouping, the repertoires of 18 of 34 multiple sclerosis patients and formed a possible signature.

The rearrangement links TRBV30 to TRBJ2-3; TRBD2 is a possible D gene (5 bases). This clonotype was obtained from a human donor with multiple sclerosis. The donor label of this sample is uncertain. The sample was PBMCs. The CDR3, as DNA: TGTGCCTGGAGTCGAGGAGGAGACGGGACAGATACGCAGTATTTT. This translates into CAWSRGGDGTDTQYF.